The present T cell receptor (beta chain) was sequenced within a study of T cell repertoires in cytomegalovirus infection. Across the whole study: Matching HLA type and CMV infection were both indicated by public TCR beta signatures. Whole-study findings and limits: HLA-C-restricted TCR beta clonotypes specific for CMV led the ex vivo response.

V lost 3 bases and J lost 5; bases outside the gene matches: 5. CDR1 SEHNR and CDR2 FQNEAQ come from the germline V gene (reference sequence). CDR3 length: 15 residues. This clonotype was seen at least ten times. Its antigen remains unknown. TCRdb processed the reads anew with MiXCR; each CDR3 protein has one entry. The table shows under 300,000 distinct CDR3 sequences, with about 12% occurring only once. The chain employs TRBV7-9 and TRBJ1-1, with 11 bases fitting TRBD1. The sequencing input was PBMCs. This clonotype originated in a human donor in good health (CMV status not recorded). Some clones in this sample may be carry-over from other donors' samples. CDR3 bases: TGTGCCAGCAGCTTCGGACAGGGGGCGGGGACTGAAGCTTTCTTT. Protein sequence: CASSFGQGAGTEAFF.